This T cell receptor beta chain was found in a study of T-cell reconstitution after alpha-beta-depleted transplantation in children. From germline, CDR1 is KGHDR and CDR2 SFDVKD. The length of the CDR3 is 15 residues. The trim removed 2 bases at V and 5 bases at J, leaving 7 bases unmatched. Study-wide findings and caveats: Where some patients showed high TCRbeta diversity at day 60, it came from recipient T cells and thymic progenitors that had survived. There were reportedly several hundred expanded graft clones from which alpha-beta T cells came about two months after transplant.

This clonotype was picked up many times. Its antigen is unidentified. TCRbeta library construction was performed incorporating unique molecular identifiers. TCRdb itself ran the PCR reads through MiXCR, one entry per CDR3 protein. The sample lists roughly 500,000 distinct CDR3 sequences, more than 9% occurring once. Sequencing used PBMCs, obtained before TCRalphabeta/CD19-depleted stem cell transplant. The sequence came from a child aged 2-9 years with inherited bone marrow failure, due to receive a stem cell transplant. The V call is TRBV24-1, the J call TRBJ2-5; TRBD1 agrees at 7 bases. The CDR3 DNA follows: TGTGCCACCAGTGATTCAGGGGGAACCGGTGAGACCCAGTACTTC. Protein: CATSDSGGTGETQYF.